Presented here are 26 T cell receptor beta chains from one specimen sequenced in a study of identifying expanded T cells in peripheral blood. Libraries were prepared by immunoSEQ multiplex PCR; TCRdb keeps only in-frame clonotypes and omits some of them. In the table there are approximately 130,000 clones, around four fifths of which are singletons. The sequenced material came from blood. These receptors all come from a person aged 18 to 75 in good health.

The chain uses TRBV5-1 and TRBJ2-2; D is unclear. CDR1 and CDR2 from the germline V gene are SGHRS and YFSETQ. The V end was cut by 0 bases, the J end by 9 bases, with 12 bases between. The CDR3 totals 14 residues. CDR3: CASSLVPGVRELFF. The CDR3 DNA is TGCGCCAGCAGCTTGGTCCCGGGTGTCCGGGAGCTGTTTTTT. The variable domain in full, with the rest retrieved from reference TRBV5-1 and TRBJ2-2, is KAGVTQTPRYLIKTRGQQVTLSCSPISGHRSVSWYQQTPGQGLQFLFEYFSETQRNKGNFPGRFSGRQFSNSRSEMNVSTLELGDSALYLCASSLVPGVRELFFGEGSRLTVL.

J is TRBJ1-1 and V is TRBV12-5; a weak D match, TRBD1 (5 bases). V gave up 5 bases and J gave up 4 bases, with 11 bases separating them. CDR1 and CDR2 (germline): LGHNT, FRNRAP. CDR3 length: 13 residues. Here the CDR3 reads CASGPGTSTEAFF. DNA for the CDR3: TGTGCTAGTGGTCCCGGGACCAGCACTGAAGCTTTCTTT.

The V gene is TRBV7-9, the J gene TRBJ2-7, with 8 bases identical to TRBD1. V was clipped by 1 base and J by 3 bases; unmatched bases: 5. Germline values: CDR1 SEHNR, CDR2 FQNEAQ (reference sequence). The CDR3 runs to 15 residues. This CDR3 is CASSLGFTGGYEQYF. The DNA of the CDR3 is TGTGCCAGCAGCTTAGGCTTCACAGGGGGCTACGAGCAGTACTTC.

CDR3 nucleotides: TGCGCCAGCAGCCAAGATAGGGGGCTGGCGAGCGAGCAGTACTTC. Residues: CASSQDRGLASEQYF. This chain connects TRBV4-1 to TRBJ2-7, with 7 nucleotides matching TRBD1. V was pared by 0 bases and J by 6 bases, with 8 bases of the junction left unmatched. The CDR3 sequence is 15 residues long. CDR1 and CDR2 from the germline V gene are MGHRA and YSYEKL.

This chain uses TRBV11-3 with TRBJ2-7, with D unclear. Germline loops: CDR1 SGHNT, CDR2 YENEEA. Trimming removed 1 base at V and 6 bases at J, with 7 bases between. This CDR3 has 12 amino acids. The CDR3 DNA reads TGTGCCAGCAGCTTAGGCCGCAGCGAGCAGTACTTC. Amino acid sequence: CASSLGRSEQYF.

This rearrangement joins TRBV18 to TRBJ1-2, with 7 positions matching TRBD1. V was pared by 3 bases and J by 5 bases, with 9 bases of the junction left unmatched. The CDR3 extends over 15 amino acids. Germline V gene sequence: CDR1 KGHSH, CDR2 LQKENI. CDR3 region: CASSPKGGWTYGYTF. CDR3 DNA sequence: TGTGCCAGCTCACCGAAAGGGGGCTGGACTTATGGCTACACCTTC.

The chain carries TRBV7-6 and TRBJ1-2, with TRBD1 matching over 11 bases. Trimming took 2 bases from V and 8 from J; bases not matched to a gene: 10. The CDR3 runs to 16 residues. Germline V gives CDR1 SGHVS, CDR2 FNYEAQ. CDR3 residues: CASSLFPGQGASGYTF. CDR3 DNA sequence: TGTGCCAGCAGCTTATTTCCCGGACAGGGGGCGTCAGGCTACACCTTC.

The chain uses TRBV4-1 and TRBJ1-4; D is uncertain. This CDR3 spans 16 amino acids. V dropped 4 bases and J dropped 5 bases, with 17 bases sitting between them. CDR1 and CDR2 (germline): MGHRA, YSYEKL. As DNA, the CDR3 is TGCGCCAGCAGCCGAATATACCGGGCAGAGAATGAAAAACTGTTTTTT. Residues: CASSRIYRAENEKLFF.

The chain links TRBV6-5 to TRBJ2-7; D may correspond to TRBD1 or TRBD2 (5 bases each). The CDR3 is 15 amino acids. Trimming stripped 5 bases from V and 0 bases from J, with 14 bases between. Germline-derived CDR1 and CDR2 are MNHEY and SVGAGI. CDR3: CASSPGPETSYEQYF. CDR3 nucleotide sequence: TGTGCCAGCAGTCCGGGACCCGAGACCTCCTACGAGCAGTACTTC.

The V call is TRBV9, the J call TRBJ2-5; TRBD2 matches 9 bases. The CDR3 is made up of 15 amino acids. In germline, CDR1 is SGDLS, CDR2 YYNGEE. V lost 5 bases and J lost 1; bases outside the gene matches: 6. The CDR3 protein is CASSSGGILQETQYF. CDR3 coding DNA: TGTGCCAGCAGTAGCGGGGGAATTCTCCAAGAGACCCAGTACTTC.

The chain recombines TRBV4-3 with TRBJ2-4; maybe TRBD2 (6 bases). CDR3 length: 16 residues. Germline loops: CDR1 LGHNA, CDR2 YSLEER. The V end was cut by 1 base, the J end by 7 bases, with 17 bases between. As DNA, the CDR3 is TGCGCCAGCAGCCAAGTAGGACGGGGGACGGAGAACATTCAGTACTTC. It translates to CASSQVGRGTENIQYF.

The rearrangement joins TRBV9 to TRBJ2-3; tentative D call: TRBD2 (6 bases). The germline CDR1 and CDR2 sequences are SGDLS and YYNGEE. This CDR3 comprises 15 residues. V lost 4 bases, J lost 3 bases, and 15 bases lay in between. The CDR3 region is CASSSRGSWTDTQYF. CDR3 coding DNA: TGTGCCAGCAGCTCCCGGGGGAGCTGGACAGATACGCAGTATTTT.

This clone appeared once. This rearrangement joins TRBV27 to TRBJ1-5; tentative D call: TRBD1 (5 bases). The CDR3 contains 13 residues. V gave up 8 bases and J gave up 1 base, with 9 bases separating them. CDR1 is MNHEY, CDR2 SMNVEV, per germline (reference sequence). CDR3 amino acids: CASRGGSNQPQHF. For the CDR3, the DNA is TGTGCCAGCCGGGGGGGGAGCAATCAGCCCCAGCATTTT.

The chain joins TRBV7-3 to TRBJ1-2; TRBD1 might be the D (6 bases). The V and J ends lost 5 bases and 6 bases respectively, with 28 bases between them. Germline CDR1 reads SGHTA; CDR2 reads FQGTGA. CDR3 length equals 18 residues. The CDR3 nucleotides read TGTGCCAGCAGCCGAGCGAGGACAGCCCGACTTAACTATGATGGCTACACCTTC. It is translated as CASSRARTARLNYDGYTF.

The rearrangement links TRBV9 to TRBJ2-1; 9 positions match TRBD1. CDR3 length: 16 amino acids. The V and J ends lost 4 bases and 5 bases, in that order; junction bases with no gene match: 10. CDR1 and CDR2 from the germline V gene are SGDLS and YYNGEE. The CDR3 sequence: CASSPLQGALDNEQFF. In nucleotides, the CDR3 is TGTGCCAGCAGCCCACTACAGGGGGCGCTTGACAATGAGCAGTTCTTC.

The V and J genes are TRBV6-5 and TRBJ1-4; a weak D match, TRBD1 (5 bases). V was trimmed by 5 bases and J by 5 bases, leaving 15 bases between them. The CDR3 consists of 15 residues. Germline CDR1 and CDR2: MNHEY and SVGAGI. The CDR3 is CASSGLGTGNEKLFF. The CDR3 bases are TGTGCCAGCAGTGGACTAGGGACCGGGAATGAAAAACTGTTTTTT.

V usage is TRBV9 and J usage is TRBJ2-3; TRBD2 is a possible D gene (7 bases). V was trimmed by 2 bases and J by 3 bases, leaving 16 bases between them. This CDR3 is 16 amino acids long. Germline loops: CDR1 SGDLS, CDR2 YYNGEE. The CDR3 DNA reads as TGTGCCAGCAGCGTCGGGGGGCTCCGCAGTACAGATACGCAGTATTTT. It translates to CASSVGGLRSTDTQYF.

V usage is TRBV30 and J usage is TRBJ2-1; D might be TRBD2 (7 bases). Germline values: CDR1 GTSNPN, CDR2 SVGIG (reference sequence). This CDR3 has 14 amino acids. V dropped 2 bases and J dropped 3 bases, with 11 bases sitting between them. CDR3 in amino acids: CAWSRGADYNEQFF. CDR3 nucleotide sequence: TGTGCCTGGAGTCGGGGGGCAGACTACAATGAGCAGTTCTTC.

This rearrangement joins TRBV4-1 to TRBJ2-6, with no clear D. Trimming removed 5 bases from V and 2 bases from J, with 4 bases in between. CDR1 is MGHRA and CDR2 is YSYEKL in the germline V gene. The CDR3 extends over 13 amino acids. The CDR3 region has the DNA TGCGCCAGCAGCGGCCCTGGGGCCAACGTCCTGACTTTC. Its protein product is CASSGPGANVLTF.

The count of this clone is one. This chain links TRBV6-5 with TRBJ1-5, with TRBD1 matching 7 bases. This CDR3 spans 12 amino acids. CDR1 is MNHEY, CDR2 SVGAGI, per germline. J lost 4 bases, V lost 6 bases, and 0 bases had no gene match. CDR3: CASRTGNQPQHF. The CDR3 DNA sequence: TGTGCCAGCAGGACAGGGAATCAGCCCCAGCATTTT.

The rearrangement uses TRBV4-1 and TRBJ2-2; D tentatively reads TRBD1 or TRBD2 (5 bases each). The CDR3 covers 14 residues. V lost 3 bases and J 7 bases, leaving 12 bases between the germline ends. Germline V gene lookup returns CDR1 MGHRA and CDR2 YSYEKL. In DNA, the CDR3 is TGCGCCAGCAGCCATCGGGACGAGCTCGGGGAGCTGTTTTTT. It encodes CASSHRDELGELFF.

V and J are TRBV6-5 and TRBJ1-2; D is unclear. With 5 bases removed from V and 3 bases from J, the gap between germline ends came to 16 bases. Germline V lookup: CDR1 MNHEY, CDR2 SVGAGI. The CDR3 covers 15 residues. The CDR3 coding sequence is TGTGCCAGCAGTCGCAGTGCATTTTTTGACTATGGCTACACCTTC. This gives the protein CASSRSAFFDYGYTF.

CDR3 loop: CAWATQGNQPQHF. CDR3 DNA: TGTGCCTGGGCGACTCAGGGTAATCAGCCCCAGCATTTT. J is TRBJ1-5 and V is TRBV30; D perhaps matches TRBD1 (5 bases). The CDR3 sequence is 13 residues long. The germline gives CDR1 GTSNPN, CDR2 SVGIG (reference sequence). Trimming removed 5 bases from V and 4 bases from J, with 12 bases in between.

This chain uses TRBV7-9 with TRBJ2-1, with D maybe TRBD1 (5 bases). CDR3 length: 15 amino acids. Germline V lookup: CDR1 SEHNR, CDR2 FQNEAQ (reference sequence). The V gene lost 6 bases and the J gene lost 5 bases, with 17 bases spanning the gap. In DNA form, the CDR3 reads TGTGCCAGCAGTACCGACAGCAACCTAAACAATGAGCAGTTCTTC. It codes for CASSTDSNLNNEQFF.

This clone was recorded a few times. The V gene is TRBV5-1, the J gene TRBJ1-2, with no clear D. V was cut by 5 bases and J by 7 bases, with 9 bases left in between. This CDR3 comprises 11 residues. Germline CDR1 is SGHRS and CDR2 is YFSETQ. The CDR3 bases are TGCGCCAGCAGTTCCACCCGTGGCTACACCTTC. Translated: CASSSTRGYTF.

This sequence joins TRBV15 and TRBJ2-3; TRBD2 matches 7 bases. The V gene's germline CDR1 is LNHNV and CDR2 YYDKDF (reference sequence). Trimming removed 9 bases from V and 4 bases from J; junction bases left unmatched: 7. The CDR3 contains 13 residues. The CDR3 loop reads CATRSGNADTQYF. Written as DNA, the CDR3 is TGTGCCACTCGAAGCGGGAACGCAGATACGCAGTATTTT.